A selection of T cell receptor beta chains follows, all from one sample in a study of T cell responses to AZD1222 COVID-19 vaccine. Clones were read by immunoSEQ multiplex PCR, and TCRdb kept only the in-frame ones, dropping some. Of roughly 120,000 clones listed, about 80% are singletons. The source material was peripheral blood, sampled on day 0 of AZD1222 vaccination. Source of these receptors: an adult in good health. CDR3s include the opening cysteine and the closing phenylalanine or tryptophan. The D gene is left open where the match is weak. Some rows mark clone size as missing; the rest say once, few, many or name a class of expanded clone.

TGTGCCTGGAGCGATACTTCCTACGAGCAGTACTTC	CAWSDTSYEQYF	.	.	TRBJ2-7	TRBV30
TGTGCCAGTAGGGCACAGGGAGGTCAAGAGACCCAGTACTTC	CASRAQGGQETQYF	once	.	TRBJ2-5	TRBV19
TGTGCCAGCAGCCAAGTAGAAGCGGGGGCGGTTTGGGAGACCCAGTACTTC	CASSQVEAGAVWETQYF	.	TRBD2	TRBJ2-5	TRBV3-1/TRBV3-2
TGTGCCAGCAGCCTTACGACAGGGGGGATTAGTCTGCGAAGCACAGATACGCAGTATTTT	CASSLTTGGISLRSTDTQYF	once	TRBD1	TRBJ2-3	TRBV9
TGTGCCAGCTCATCAGCCAATCAGCCCCAGCATTTT	CASSSANQPQHF	.	.	TRBJ1-5	TRBV18
TGTGCCAGCAGTTATGCGGGGGCCGGGAACACTGAAGCTTTCTTT	CASSYAGAGNTEAFF	.	.	TRBJ1-1	TRBV6-2/TRBV6-3
TGTGCCAGCAGCTTAGGTGGGACAGGCTCCTACGAGCAGTACTTC	CASSLGGTGSYEQYF	.	TRBD1	TRBJ2-7	TRBV7-6
TGTGCCAGCAGTTCTGGGGCCCGCACTGAAGCTTTCTTT	CASSSGARTEAFF	.	.	TRBJ1-1	TRBV6-5
TGTGCCACCAGTGATTTGTCGGGGGGCTATCAGCCCCAGCATTTT	CATSDLSGGYQPQHF	.	.	TRBJ1-5	TRBV24-1
TGTGCCAGCAGCCCCCGGGACGGCTATGGCTACACCTTC	CASSPRDGYGYTF	.	.	TRBJ1-2	TRBV7-9
TGTGCCAGCAGCCGGGACAGGGTCGGGAATGAGCAGTTCTTC	CASSRDRVGNEQFF	.	TRBD1	TRBJ2-1	TRBV7-2
TGTGCCAGCAGCTCACAAAAGAACACTGAAGCTTTCTTT	CASSSQKNTEAFF	.	.	TRBJ1-1	TRBV7-2
TGCGCCAGCAGCTTCACCGGGACAGGGTATGGGAACAATGAGCAGTTCTTC	CASSFTGTGYGNNEQFF	many	TRBD1	TRBJ2-1	TRBV5-1
TGTGCCAGCAGTTTATGGGACAGGGGGATCCGCGAGCAGTACTTC	CASSLWDRGIREQYF	once	TRBD1	TRBJ2-7	TRBV28
TGTGCCAGCAGTTACAGAGGGCAGGGCAATCAGCCCCAGCATTTT	CASSYRGQGNQPQHF	.	.	TRBJ1-5	TRBV6-5
TGTGCCACCAGTGATGGGTTTGACGGAAAAGCTTTCTTT	CATSDGFDGKAFF	.	.	TRBJ1-1	TRBV24-1
TGTGCCAGCAGTGCTATTCCTCAGGGGACTGGCGGGACTACAATTCATGAGCAGTTCTTC	CASSAIPQGTGGTTIHEQFF	.	.	TRBJ2-1	TRBV6-1
TGTGCCAGCAGTGTAGGTAGCGGGGGGGCTCAAGAGACCCAGTACTTC	CASSVGSGGAQETQYF	.	TRBD2	TRBJ2-5	TRBV6-4
TGTGCCAGCAGCTCCGGAAACTACAATGAGCAGTTCTTC	CASSSGNYNEQFF	.	.	TRBJ2-1	TRBV7-2
TGTGCCAGCACAGGACAGGGGGCGACTGAAGCTTTCTTT	CASTGQGATEAFF	.	TRBD1	TRBJ1-1	TRBV2
TGTGCCACCCGCCCGGGGGGGCGGGGGGTGAGTGGCAATGAGCAGTTCTTC	CATRPGGRGVSGNEQFF	few	TRBD2	TRBJ2-1	TRBV15
TGTGCCAGCAGCCTAAGACTAGCGGAGATCACAGATACGCAGTATTTT	CASSLRLAEITDTQYF	.	TRBD2	TRBJ2-3	TRBV9
TGTGCCAGCAGTTTTGGGGCCCCGGGGAACATTCAGTACTTC	CASSFGAPGNIQYF	.	.	TRBJ2-4	TRBV27
TGTGCCAGCTCCCCAGGGGCGCGGGTCACTGAAGCTTTCTTT	CASSPGARVTEAFF	.	.	TRBJ1-1	TRBV18
TGTGCCAGCAGCCAAGACCGGGACGGTCCCTACGAGCAGTACTTC	CASSQDRDGPYEQYF	.	.	TRBJ2-7	TRBV3-1/TRBV3-2
TGTGCCAGCAGTTACGACGAACGGTCCTCCTACGAGCAGTACTTC	CASSYDERSSYEQYF	.	.	TRBJ2-7	TRBV6-2/TRBV6-3
TGTGCCAGCAGCTTAGGGCAGCCGACAACTAATGAAAAACTGTTTTTT	CASSLGQPTTNEKLFF	once	.	TRBJ1-4	TRBV11-2
TGTGCCAGCCTGGGGCAGGTCTATGGCTACACCTTC	CASLGQVYGYTF	.	.	TRBJ1-2	TRBV2
TGTGCCAGTAGCCCTAGAACCGGGACAGCCAACTATGGCTACACCTTC	CASSPRTGTANYGYTF	.	TRBD1	TRBJ1-2	TRBV19
TGTGCCAGCTCACCAAGACAGGGAAGGAACACTGAAGCTTTCTTT	CASSPRQGRNTEAFF	.	TRBD1	TRBJ1-1	TRBV18
TGTGCCAGCAGTGAGATAACAGGGGGCTTTGGTGAAAAACTGTTTTTT	CASSEITGGFGEKLFF	.	TRBD1	TRBJ1-4	TRBV28
TGCGCCAGCAGCCAGATTGGAGGGACCGGGGAGCTGTTTTTT	CASSQIGGTGELFF	.	.	TRBJ2-2	TRBV5-1
TGCAGCGTTGAGGTTCAGCCCCAGCATTTT	CSVEVQPQHF	.	.	TRBJ1-5	TRBV29-1
TGTGCCAGCAGCATCTCAGGGGGCGTTAATCAGCCCCAGCATTTT	CASSISGGVNQPQHF	.	TRBD1	TRBJ1-5	TRBV7-8
TGTGCCAGCAGCTTGGATCGGGGACAGCCCCAGCATTTT	CASSLDRGQPQHF	.	.	TRBJ1-5	TRBV7-6
TGTGCCAGTAGTGCAGGGGGAAACTACGAGCAGTACTTC	CASSAGGNYEQYF	few	TRBD1	TRBJ2-7	TRBV19
TGTGCCAGCAGCTTAGAGTACGAGCAGTACTTC	CASSLEYEQYF	.	.	TRBJ2-7	TRBV7-9
TGCGCCAGCAGCTTGGCAGGGGGCACCATGAACACTGAAGCTTTCTTT	CASSLAGGTMNTEAFF	.	TRBD1	TRBJ1-1	TRBV5-1
TGTGCCAGCCGGAGAGAGGGCAATCAGCCCCAGCATTTT	CASRREGNQPQHF	.	.	TRBJ1-5	TRBV2
TGTGCCAGCGGGACGACTGCACCGCGCTTCTTC	CASGTTAPRFF	.	.	TRBJ2-1	TRBV19
TGTGCCAGCAGTTTCCAAGAGACCCAGTACTTC	CASSFQETQYF	.	.	TRBJ2-5	TRBV6-6
TGTGCCAGCAGCCGTTACAGGGGAGGAGACACCATATATTTT	CASSRYRGGDTIYF	.	TRBD1	TRBJ1-3	TRBV7-8
TGTGCCAGCAGTGAAGGAGGGGGCGCCAGCGCAGATACGCAGTATTTT	CASSEGGGASADTQYF	.	TRBD1	TRBJ2-3	TRBV6-1
TGTGCCACCTCGCAAACGGGAGTGGGGGAGCAGTTCTTC	CATSQTGVGEQFF	.	.	TRBJ2-1	TRBV24-1
TGTGCCAGCAGCCAAGATGCGGGTGCCTATGGCTACACCTTC	CASSQDAGAYGYTF	.	.	TRBJ1-2	TRBV3-1/TRBV3-2
TGTGCCAGCAGCCCCCGCAGGGCCGGAAACACCATATATTTT	CASSPRRAGNTIYF	.	.	TRBJ1-3	TRBV3-1/TRBV3-2
TGTGCCAGCAGTGAATCCGTCTACGAGCAGTACTTC	CASSESVYEQYF	once	.	TRBJ2-7	TRBV25-1
TGTGCCTGGAGTGTACGGGCGAACACTGAAGCTTTCTTT	CAWSVRANTEAFF	.	.	TRBJ1-1	TRBV30
TGCGCCAGCAGCTGGGGGGTAGATACGCAGTATTTT	CASSWGVDTQYF	.	.	TRBJ2-3	TRBV5-1
TGTGCCAGCAACGATAGGGGTCAGCCCCAGCATTTT	CASNDRGQPQHF	once	.	TRBJ1-5	TRBV27
TGTGCCAGCAGCCGGGGGACGGATGGAAACACCATATATTTT	CASSRGTDGNTIYF	.	.	TRBJ1-3	TRBV9
TGTGCCAGCTCACCAGCTAGCGGCACAGATACGCAGTATTTT	CASSPASGTDTQYF	once	.	TRBJ2-3	TRBV18